The 28 T cell receptor beta chains below were found in one sample sequenced in a study of early T cells in non-severe SARS-CoV-2 infection. TCRdb reprocessed the 5' RACE reads with MiXCR, giving one entry per CDR3 protein. The data contain tens of thousands of distinct CDR3 sequences, 10% of them seen just once; the ten biggest clones take up 8% to 10%. The material sequenced was whole blood, taken at baseline. These receptor sequences come from an adult who was a healthcare worker with PCR-confirmed SARS-CoV-2 infection or an uninfected control (not recorded which).

This clonotype turned up a few times. The chain carries TRBV5-1 and TRBJ2-1; the D gene is possibly TRBD2 (6 bases). Germline assignment: CDR1 SGHRS and CDR2 YFSETQ. V dropped 4 bases and J dropped 10 bases, with 24 bases sitting between them. CDR3 length: 16 amino acids. CDR3 amino acids: CASSPTGTPPAYEQFF. The CDR3 bases are TGCGCCAGCAGCCCCACCGGGACTCCCCCCGCCTACGAGCAGTTCTTC.

The gene calls are TRBV28 and TRBJ1-2; perhaps TRBD1 as D (6 bases). The CDR3 covers 13 residues. V was trimmed by 4 bases and J by 4 bases, leaving 10 bases between them. Germline lookup yields CDR1 MDHEN and CDR2 SYDVKM. This chain's CDR3 is CASSSGQSYGYTF. The CDR3 DNA follows: TGTGCCAGCAGTTCCGGACAGTCCTATGGCTACACCTTC.

This clonotype was seen many times. Its ends do not fully match the called genes, so a read error is possible. The chain recombines TRBV7-9 with TRBJ2-1; 8 bases align to TRBD2. Germline loops: CDR1 SEHNR, CDR2 FQNEAQ (reference sequence). The CDR3 runs to 13 residues. The CDR3 loop is CASSLDRAGGRVF. The CDR3 nucleotides are TGTGCCAGCAGCTTAGATAGGGCGGGAGGTCGTGTCTTC. Based on the CDR3 plus reference TRBV7-9 and TRBJ2-1, the full variable domain is DTGVSQNPRHKITKRGQNVTFRCDPISEHNRLYWYRQTLGQGPEFLTYFQNEAQLEKSRLLSDRFSAERPKGSFSTLEIQRTEQGDSAMYLCASSLDRAGGRVFGPGTRLTVL.

This sequence joins TRBV28 and TRBJ2-1, with TRBD2 matching 10 bases. The V and J ends lost 6 bases and 9 bases, in that order; junction bases with no gene match: 11. The CDR3 is made up of 15 amino acids. Germline lookup yields CDR1 MDHEN and CDR2 SYDVKM. The DNA for the CDR3 is TGTGCCAGCAGCGCAAGCGGGAGGGCGAAGGGTGAGCAGTTCTTC. Translated: CASSASGRAKGEQFF.

This clonotype was picked up a small number of times. The chain carries TRBV19 and TRBJ2-1; perhaps TRBD1 as D (5 bases). The CDR3 is 13 amino acids. V dropped 2 bases and J dropped 6 bases, with 8 bases sitting between them. Germline V CDR1 and CDR2: LNHDA, SQIVND (reference sequence). The CDR3 DNA reads as TGTGCCAGTAGTATATCCAGGGTCAATGAGCAGTTCTTC. This sequence encodes CASSISRVNEQFF. Using reference TRBV19 and TRBJ2-1 for the parts outside the CDR3, the full variable domain is DGGITQSPKYLFRKEGQNVTLSCEQNLNHDAMYWYRQDPGQGLRLIYYSQIVNDFQKGDIAEGYSVSREKKESFPLTVTSAQKNPTAFYLCASSISRVNEQFFGPGTRLTVL.

The J gene is TRBJ2-2, the V gene TRBV6-1; TRBD1 matches at 8 bases. The CDR3 spans 15 residues. Germline trimming cut 2 bases from V and 6 bases from J; bases unmatched to any gene: 5. Germline lookup yields CDR1 MNHNS and CDR2 SASEGT. The CDR3 sequence is CASSEYGQGSGELFF. Written as DNA, the CDR3 is TGTGCCAGCAGTGAATACGGACAGGGATCCGGGGAGCTGTTTTTT.

The sample holds many counts of this clonotype. V and J are TRBV4-2 and TRBJ1-5; D remains unclear. Germline V gene lookup returns CDR1 LGHNA and CDR2 YNFKEQ. There are 15 residues in the CDR3. V was clipped by 4 bases and J by 5 bases, with 15 bases between them. CDR3 DNA: TGTGCCAGCAGCCGAGAGGCAGAGGGTCATCAGCCCCAGCATTTT. This gives the protein CASSREAEGHQPQHF.

The rearrangement uses TRBV28 and TRBJ2-1; 11 nucleotides line up with TRBD2. CDR1 and CDR2 (germline): MDHEN, SYDVKM. The junction had 3 bases not matched to a gene; V was cut back by 4 bases and J by 4 bases. The length of the CDR3 is 15 residues. The CDR3 region has the DNA TGTGCCAGCAGTTACCCTAGCGGGAGGTACAATGAGCAGTTCTTC. Its translation is CASSYPSGRYNEQFF.

This clonotype was detected a few times. The V and J genes are TRBV30 and TRBJ1-4, with TRBD1 identical over 11 bases. J gave up 8 bases and V 1 base, and 3 bases lay outside the gene matches. The CDR3 is made up of 14 amino acids. The V gene's germline CDR1 is GTSNPN and CDR2 SVGIG (reference sequence). The CDR3 nucleotides read TGTGCCTGGAGTGGGGACAGGGGGGAGGAAAAACTGTTTTTT. Protein: CAWSGDRGEEKLFF.

This clonotype has a count of ten or more. The rearrangement links TRBV7-2 to TRBJ1-2, with 8 bases lining up with TRBD1. The CDR3 spans 14 residues. CDR1 and CDR2 from the germline V gene are SGHTA and FQGNSA. V lost 6 bases and J lost 4; bases outside the gene matches: 7. As DNA, the CDR3 is TGTGCCAGCAGGCCGACAGGGGCCCCCTATGGCTACACCTTC. Translating gives CASRPTGAPYGYTF.

V usage is TRBV7-9 and J usage is TRBJ2-1, with unresolved D. The V gene lost 3 bases and the J gene lost 5 bases, with 11 bases spanning the gap. Per the germline V gene, CDR1 is SEHNR and CDR2 is FQNEAQ (reference sequence). CDR3 length equals 14 residues. The CDR3 region is CASSFETENNEQFF. DNA for the CDR3: TGTGCCAGCAGCTTCGAAACAGAGAACAATGAGCAGTTCTTC.

CDR3 sequence reads: CASSLSGSLYGYTF. The CDR3 coding sequence is TGTGCCAGCAGCTTGTCGGGCAGCCTCTATGGCTACACCTTC. This chain joins TRBV5-6 and TRBJ1-2; D remains unclear. Trimming took off 1 base at V and 4 bases at J, with 11 bases between the two ends. This CDR3 is built from 14 residues. Per the germline V gene, CDR1 is SGHDT and CDR2 is YYEEEE.

A few counts support this clonotype. The V call is TRBV20-1, the J call TRBJ2-6; no clear D gene. V was clipped by 6 bases and J by 0 bases, with 9 bases between them. This CDR3 spans 14 amino acids. CDR1 is DFQATT and CDR2 is SNEGSKA in the germline V gene (reference sequence). Written as DNA, the CDR3 is TGCAGTGCGCGACCTGTCTCTGGGGCCAACGTCCTGACTTTC. This sequence encodes CSARPVSGANVLTF.

A few counts support this clonotype. The chain carries TRBV20-1 and TRBJ1-5; no clear D gene. V lost 0 bases, J lost 7 bases, and 16 bases lay in between. From germline, CDR1 is DFQATT and CDR2 SNEGSKA (reference sequence). The CDR3 extends over 15 amino acids. The CDR3 nucleotides read TGCAGTGCTAGAGACCGCTTTGGTACGGGCCAGCCCCAGCATTTT. Translated, it gives CSARDRFGTGQPQHF.

The chain is built from TRBV5-4 and TRBJ2-2; D might be TRBD1 (6 bases). The CDR3 spans 15 residues. V was pared by 4 bases and J by 4 bases, with 14 bases between. Germline loops: CDR1 SGHNT, CDR2 YYREEE (reference sequence). CDR3: CASSRGGQGTGELFF. The CDR3 DNA sequence: TGTGCCAGCAGCCGAGGGGGACAAGGCACCGGGGAGCTGTTTTTT.

This clonotype occurred a few times. The chain couples TRBV18 to TRBJ1-2; TRBD1 matches 8 bases. Germline V CDR1 and CDR2: KGHSH, LQKENI. The CDR3 contains 16 residues. V dropped 3 bases and J dropped 5; count of bases not matched to a gene: 11. The CDR3 DNA reads TGTGCCAGCTCACCTCTTCGGGCGGACAGGGCATATGGCTACACCTTC. Translated: CASSPLRADRAYGYTF.

The chain employs TRBV20-1 and TRBJ2-1; the D is unclear. Germline lookup yields CDR1 DFQATT and CDR2 SNEGSKA (reference sequence). This CDR3 has 14 residues. The V gene lost 0 bases and the J gene lost 4 bases, with 10 bases spanning the gap. Here the CDR3 DNA reads TGCAGTGCTAGAGATGGCCGAGATTACAATGAGCAGTTCTTC. Encoded protein: CSARDGRDYNEQFF.

This clonotype has ten or more counts. V usage is TRBV3-1 and J usage is TRBJ2-1; 7 nucleotides align to TRBD1. CDR3 size: 13 residues. V lost 0 bases, J lost 13 bases, and 6 bases stayed unmatched. Per the germline V gene, CDR1 is LGHDT and CDR2 is YNNKEL (reference sequence). The CDR3 is CASSQDDRAFQFF. CDR3 sequence (DNA): TGTGCCAGCAGCCAAGACGACAGGGCATTTCAGTTCTTC.

This chain joins TRBV20-1 and TRBJ2-7; tentatively, D is TRBD2 (6 bases). The CDR3 loop spans 13 amino acids. The V end was cut by 6 bases, the J end by 3 bases, with 15 bases between. The V gene's germline CDR1 is DFQATT and CDR2 SNEGSKA (reference sequence). CDR3: CSATGLSNYEQYF. The CDR3 coding sequence is TGCAGTGCAACGGGACTCTCCAACTACGAGCAGTACTTC.

This clonotype turned up a few times. The rearrangement links TRBV20-1 to TRBJ2-3; the D is unclear. The CDR3 totals 15 residues. The ends were cut back, 5 bases at V and 2 bases at J, with 17 bases in the middle. Looked up from germline, CDR1 is DFQATT and CDR2 is SNEGSKA (reference sequence). CDR3 amino acids: CSAGDVDHHTDTQYF. CDR3 DNA sequence: TGCAGTGCTGGGGATGTCGACCACCACACAGATACGCAGTATTTT.

This rearrangement joins TRBV20-1 to TRBJ2-7, with TRBD1 identical over 7 bases. The CDR3 extends over 14 amino acids. From germline, CDR1 is DFQATT and CDR2 SNEGSKA (reference sequence). With V trimmed by 6 bases and J by 3 bases, 11 bases remained unmatched. The CDR3 loop is CSADRQGRLYEQYF. In DNA form, the CDR3 reads TGCAGTGCCGATCGACAGGGCAGACTCTACGAGCAGTACTTC.

The gene calls are TRBV18 and TRBJ2-1; D may be TRBD2 (6 bases). This CDR3 comprises 15 residues. V lost 3 bases and J lost 8, with 17 bases in between. CDR1 is KGHSH and CDR2 is LQKENI in the germline V gene. CDR3 amino acids: CASSPGGTTKDEQFF. The DNA for the CDR3 is TGTGCCAGCTCACCGGGAGGTACTACGAAGGATGAGCAGTTCTTC.

This clonotype was detected many times. The V call is TRBV28, the J call TRBJ1-1, with TRBD1 identical over 9 bases. The length of the CDR3 is 15 residues. Trimming cost V 2 bases and J 3 bases; bases outside gene matches: 4. Germline CDR1 MDHEN, CDR2 SYDVKM. CDR3 bases: TGTGCCAGCAGTTTAGGTGGGACAGGGCACACTGAAGCTTTCTTT. Translating gives CASSLGGTGHTEAFF. The full variable domain, completed using reference TRBV28 and TRBJ1-1, is DVKVTQSSRYLVKRTGEKVFLECVQDMDHENMFWYRQDPGLGLRLIYFSYDVKMKEKGDIPEGYSVSREKKERFSLILESASTNQTSMYLCASSLGGTGHTEAFFGQGTRLTVV.

This clonotype was recorded at least ten times. The rearrangement uses TRBV25-1 and TRBJ2-7, with D perhaps given as TRBD1 or TRBD2 (5 bases each). The CDR3 has 14 residues. V dropped 3 bases and J dropped 1 base, with 10 bases sitting between them. CDR1 is MGHDK and CDR2 is SYGVNS in the germline V gene. CDR3 residues: CASSDGRESYEQYF. Written as DNA, the CDR3 is TGTGCCAGCAGTGATGGCAGGGAGTCCTACGAGCAGTACTTC.

This clonotype was seen a handful of times. V and J are TRBV20-1 and TRBJ2-3; 9 positions agree with TRBD2. Per germline, CDR1 DFQATT and CDR2 SNEGSKA (reference sequence). This CDR3 has 15 residues. With 7 bases clipped from V and 4 bases from J, the junction kept 12 bases outside the gene matches. The CDR3: CSGDRGGRAADTQYF. The CDR3 DNA follows: TGCAGTGGGGATAGAGGCGGGAGGGCGGCAGATACGCAGTATTTT.

J is TRBJ2-7 and V is TRBV20-1, with D tentatively TRBD2 (6 bases). V lost 3 bases and J lost 3, with 9 bases in between. This CDR3 region has 12 residues. Per germline, CDR1 DFQATT and CDR2 SNEGSKA (reference sequence). The CDR3 protein is CSARKDYYEQYF. As DNA, the CDR3 is TGCAGTGCTAGGAAGGACTACTACGAGCAGTACTTC.

This chain links TRBV6-6 with TRBJ1-2, with 7 bases aligning to TRBD1. The CDR3 is 14 residues long. From germline, CDR1 is MNHNY and CDR2 SVGAGI (reference sequence). Trimming removed 8 bases from V and 6 bases from J; junction bases left unmatched: 12. CDR3 nucleotides: TGTGCCAGCGCCACGGACAGGTTAACTCATGGCTACACCTTC. Protein: CASATDRLTHGYTF.

There are many counts of this clonotype. The chain uses TRBV11-3 and TRBJ2-5; no clear D. The CDR3 runs to 13 residues. The V end was cut by 1 base, the J end by 0 bases, with 3 bases between. The germline V gene has CDR1 SGHNT and CDR2 YENEEA. CDR3 sequence (DNA): TGTGCCAGCAGCTTAGGGAACCAAGAGACCCAGTACTTC. Protein product: CASSLGNQETQYF. The full variable domain, with the rest looked up from reference TRBV11-3 and TRBJ2-5, is EAGVVQSPRYKIIEKKQPVAFWCNPISGHNTLYWYLQNLGQGPELLIRYENEEAVDDSQLPKDRFSAERLKGVDSTLKIQPAELGDSAVYLCASSLGNQETQYFGPGTRLLVL.